This TCR beta chain was found in a study of blood T cells in healthy people across ages. Sample-barcoded 5' priming and a J-beta primer mix drove a second PCR of about 6 to 12 cycles. In TCRdb, the 5' RACE reads were re-called with MiXCR into one record per CDR3 protein. The table lists around 2 million distinct CDR3 sequences, 39% of them singletons. This CDR3 has 13 amino acids. Trimming pared 4 bases from V and 2 bases from J, leaving 11 bases between. Germline assignment: CDR1 SQVTM and CDR2 ANQGSEA. Sequences were obtained from blood. The source is a human donor in good health. The chain recombines TRBV29-1 with TRBJ2-5; no clear D gene. CDR3 DNA sequence: TGCAGCGTTGGGAAGTCCGATCAAGAGACCCAGTACTTC. Amino acid sequence: CSVGKSDQETQYF.